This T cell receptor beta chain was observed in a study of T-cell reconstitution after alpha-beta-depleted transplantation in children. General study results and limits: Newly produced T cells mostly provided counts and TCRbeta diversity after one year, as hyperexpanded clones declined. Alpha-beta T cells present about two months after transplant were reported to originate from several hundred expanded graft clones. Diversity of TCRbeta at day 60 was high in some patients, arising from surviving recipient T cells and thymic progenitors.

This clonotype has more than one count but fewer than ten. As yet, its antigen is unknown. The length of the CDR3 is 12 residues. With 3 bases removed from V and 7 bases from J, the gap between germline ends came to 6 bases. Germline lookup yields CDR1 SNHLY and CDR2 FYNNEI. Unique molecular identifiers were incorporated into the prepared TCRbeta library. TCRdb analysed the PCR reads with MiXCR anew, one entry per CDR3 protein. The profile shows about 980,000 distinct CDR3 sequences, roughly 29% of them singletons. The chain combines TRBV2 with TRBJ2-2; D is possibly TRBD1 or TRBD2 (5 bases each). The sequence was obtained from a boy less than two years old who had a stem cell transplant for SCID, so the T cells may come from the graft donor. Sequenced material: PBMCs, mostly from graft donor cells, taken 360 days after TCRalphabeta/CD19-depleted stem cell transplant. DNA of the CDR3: TGTGCCAGCAGTGAGGGGGTCGGGGAGCTGTTTTTT. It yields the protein CASSEGVGELFF.